This T cell receptor (beta chain) was identified in a study of T cells in Graves' hyperthyroidism and ophthalmopathy. Study-wide findings and caveats: Ophthalmopathy got predicted by the model a median 6.5 months before its onset. Most clonotypes expanded in the thyroid (above 0.001) were also present in blood.

Notes on this clonotype: Its matching antigen is unknown.

CDR1 and CDR2 (germline): MDHEN, SYDVKM. Unmatched junction bases numbered 9, after V lost 7 bases and J lost 2 bases. The CDR3 covers 15 residues. Regions amplified from RNA transcripts were the TCR beta CDR3 regions. HTBI primers were employed in a first-round RT-PCR of the TCR CDR3. In TCRdb, the multiplex PCR reads were re-called with MiXCR into one record per CDR3 protein. The sample lists hundreds of thousands of distinct CDR3 sequences, around 15% occurring once. Sequenced material: blood. The chain has TRBV28 and TRBJ2-3, with TRBD2 matching over 7 bases. The receptor was derived from a woman aged 30 to 39 with Graves' hyperthyroidism. The CDR3 nucleotides are TGTGCCAGCACTAAGGGACTACTCGCCACAGATACGCAGTATTTT. Its translation: CASTKGLLATDTQYF.